This TCR beta chain was captured in a study of radiation and T cells in renal cell carcinoma. Noted treatment: treatment-naive control, cytoreductive nephrectomy. Profiled with immunoSEQ multiplex PCR; TCRdb holds only in-frame clones, not every one. The sample contains over 15,000 clones, more than 55% of which appear only once. The CDR3 covers 16 residues. Unmatched junction bases numbered 6, after V lost 5 bases and J lost 2 bases. The V gene's germline CDR1 is SGHRS and CDR2 YFSETQ. The sample was tumor tissue, taken from a patient whose treatment was nephrectomy without radiotherapy. This sequence joins TRBV5-1 and TRBJ2-6, with 8 bases fitting TRBD1. The sequence derives from a man aged 35 to 55 with renal cell carcinoma. The CDR3 reads CASRGQGATGANVLTF. In DNA form, the CDR3 reads TGCGCCAGCAGAGGGCAGGGGGCTACTGGGGCCAACGTCCTGACTTTC.